Sequencing of this T cell receptor beta chain was carried out in a study of CD8+CD57+ T cells in acquired aplastic anemia. Study-level information: The mean DNA yield obtained from sorted CD4+ and CD8+ cells came to around 3 ug. The study obtained 9.5 million to 12 million reads on average for CD4+ cells from healthy donors.

V shed 4 bases and J shed 3 bases, with 16 bases lying between them. The germline CDR1 and CDR2 sequences are SGDLS and YYNGEE. The length of the CDR3 is 15 residues. Genomic DNA acted as the template from which TCR beta VDJ combination and CDR3 sequence profiling were carried out. TCRdb itself ran the reads through MiXCR, one entry per CDR3 protein. Among some 190,000 distinct CDR3 sequences, around 45% were seen once, and the ten largest hold 2.5% to 3.5%. This clonotype was counted at least ten times. The antigen remains unidentified. Study observations and caveats: Shared by patients and controls, 25 to 35 CD8+ CDR3s were abundant in patients. Patients were compared with controls for CD8+ Simpson's diversity, and no significant difference emerged.

V gene TRBV9 combines with J gene TRBJ2-5; weak D call: TRBD2 (5 bases). The source is a human donor in good health. Material for sequencing was sorted CD4+, CD8+, or CD8+CD57+ T cells (not recorded which) from PBMCs. This chain's CDR3 is CASSTSPGVKETQYF. The DNA of the CDR3 is TGTGCCAGCAGCACAAGCCCCGGGGTTAAAGAGACCCAGTACTTC.